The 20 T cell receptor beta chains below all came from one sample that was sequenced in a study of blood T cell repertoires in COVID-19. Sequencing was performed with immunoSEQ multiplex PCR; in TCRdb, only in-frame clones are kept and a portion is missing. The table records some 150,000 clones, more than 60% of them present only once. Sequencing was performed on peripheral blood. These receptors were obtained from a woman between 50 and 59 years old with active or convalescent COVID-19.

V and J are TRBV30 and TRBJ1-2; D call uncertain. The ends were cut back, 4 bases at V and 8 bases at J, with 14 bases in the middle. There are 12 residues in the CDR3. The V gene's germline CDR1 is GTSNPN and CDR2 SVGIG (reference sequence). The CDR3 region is CAWTLGIWGYTF. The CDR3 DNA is TGTGCCTGGACCCTAGGCATCTGGGGCTACACCTTC.

The CDR3 nucleotides are TGTGCCAGCTCACCCGGGGGCGGGGGGCATTCACCCCTCCACTTT. Translation: CASSPGGGGHSPLHF. The genes are TRBV18 and TRBJ1-6; perhaps TRBD1 as D (6 bases). CDR1 and CDR2 (germline): KGHSH, LQKENI. The CDR3 covers 15 residues. The V end was cut by 3 bases, the J end by 8 bases, with 14 bases between.

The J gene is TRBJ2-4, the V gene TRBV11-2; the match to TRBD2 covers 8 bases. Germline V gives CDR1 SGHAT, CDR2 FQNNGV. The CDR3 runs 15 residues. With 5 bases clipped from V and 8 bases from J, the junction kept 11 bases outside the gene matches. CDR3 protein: CASSPRRGEGDIQYF. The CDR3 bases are TGTGCCAGCAGCCCGCGGCGGGGGGAGGGGGACATTCAGTACTTC.

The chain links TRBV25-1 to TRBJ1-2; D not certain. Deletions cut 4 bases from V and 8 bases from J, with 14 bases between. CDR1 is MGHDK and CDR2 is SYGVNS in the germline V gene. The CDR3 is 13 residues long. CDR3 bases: TGTGCCAGCAGTGCGACGGAGCGTAGGGGCTACACCTTC. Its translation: CASSATERRGYTF.

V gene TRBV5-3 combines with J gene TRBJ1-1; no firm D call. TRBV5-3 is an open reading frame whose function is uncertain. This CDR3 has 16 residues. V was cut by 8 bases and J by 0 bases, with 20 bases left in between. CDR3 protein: CARPGGQYTMNTEAFF. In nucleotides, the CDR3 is TGTGCCAGGCCGGGAGGGCAGTACACTATGAACACTGAAGCTTTCTTT.

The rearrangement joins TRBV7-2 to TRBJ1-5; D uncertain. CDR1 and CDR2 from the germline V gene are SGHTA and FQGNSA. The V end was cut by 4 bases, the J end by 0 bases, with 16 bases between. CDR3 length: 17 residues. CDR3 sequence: CASSSRPLWNSNQPQHF. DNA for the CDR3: TGTGCCAGCAGCTCCAGACCACTATGGAATAGCAATCAGCCCCAGCATTTT.

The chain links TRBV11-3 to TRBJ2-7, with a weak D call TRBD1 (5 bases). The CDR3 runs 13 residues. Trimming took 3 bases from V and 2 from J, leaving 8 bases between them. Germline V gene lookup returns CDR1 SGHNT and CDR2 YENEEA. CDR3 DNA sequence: TGTGCCAGCAGCTTTGGGGCAGCCTACGAGCAGTACTTC. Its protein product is CASSFGAAYEQYF.

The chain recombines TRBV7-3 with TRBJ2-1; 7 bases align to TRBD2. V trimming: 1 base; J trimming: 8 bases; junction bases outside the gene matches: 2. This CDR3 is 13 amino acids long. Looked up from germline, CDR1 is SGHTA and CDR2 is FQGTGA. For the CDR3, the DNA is TGTGCCAGCAGCTTAATAGCGGGCGATGAGCAGTTCTTC. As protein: CASSLIAGDEQFF.

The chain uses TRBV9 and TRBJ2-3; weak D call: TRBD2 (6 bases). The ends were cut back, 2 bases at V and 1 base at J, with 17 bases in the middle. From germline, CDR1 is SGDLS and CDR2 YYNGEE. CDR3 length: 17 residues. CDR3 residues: CASSVSGVTLGTDTQYF. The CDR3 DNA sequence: TGTGCCAGCAGCGTTTCGGGGGTGACTCTTGGCACAGATACGCAGTATTTT.

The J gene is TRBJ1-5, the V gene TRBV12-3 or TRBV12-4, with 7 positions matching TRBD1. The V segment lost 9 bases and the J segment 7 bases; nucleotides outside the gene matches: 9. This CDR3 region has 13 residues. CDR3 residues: CASIQGPGQPQHF. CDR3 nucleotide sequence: TGTGCCAGTATACAGGGGCCCGGGCAGCCCCAGCATTTT.

The CDR3: CASSPTGTGAEKLFF. CDR3 nucleotide sequence: TGTGCCAGCAGCCCTACCGGGACAGGGGCTGAAAAACTGTTTTTT. The chain links TRBV7-6 to TRBJ1-4; TRBD1 agrees at 10 bases. V trimming: 5 bases; J trimming: 7 bases; junction bases outside the gene matches: 7. Germline V gene sequence: CDR1 SGHVS, CDR2 FNYEAQ. The CDR3 consists of 15 residues.

For the CDR3, the DNA is TGCAGTGCTAGAGGGGCAATGGTAGCTTTCTTT. As protein: CSARGAMVAFF. The chain couples TRBV20-1 to TRBJ1-1; D gene unclear. The CDR3 contains 11 residues. CDR1 and CDR2 (germline): DFQATT, SNEGSKA (reference sequence). V gave up 1 base and J gave up 10 bases, with 10 bases separating them.

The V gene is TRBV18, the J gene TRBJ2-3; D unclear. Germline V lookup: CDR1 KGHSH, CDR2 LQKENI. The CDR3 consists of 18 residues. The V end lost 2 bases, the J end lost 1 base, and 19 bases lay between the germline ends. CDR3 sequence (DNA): TGTGCCAGCTCACCATCCGCCCTTTTGGTAGGAGGCACAGATACGCAGTATTTT. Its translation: CASSPSALLVGGTDTQYF.

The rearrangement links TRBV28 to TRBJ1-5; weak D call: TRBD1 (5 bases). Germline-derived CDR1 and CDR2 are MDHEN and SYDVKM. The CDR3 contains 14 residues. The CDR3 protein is CATEGTYSNQPQHF. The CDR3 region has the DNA TGTGCAACCGAGGGGACTTATAGCAATCAGCCCCAGCATTTT.

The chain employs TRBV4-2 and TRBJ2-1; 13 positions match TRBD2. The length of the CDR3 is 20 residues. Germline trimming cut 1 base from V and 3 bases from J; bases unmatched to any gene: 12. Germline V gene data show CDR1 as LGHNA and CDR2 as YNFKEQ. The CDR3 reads CASSQGERLAGGRHYNEQFF. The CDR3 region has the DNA TGTGCCAGCAGCCAAGGGGAGAGACTAGCGGGGGGCAGACACTACAATGAGCAGTTCTTC.

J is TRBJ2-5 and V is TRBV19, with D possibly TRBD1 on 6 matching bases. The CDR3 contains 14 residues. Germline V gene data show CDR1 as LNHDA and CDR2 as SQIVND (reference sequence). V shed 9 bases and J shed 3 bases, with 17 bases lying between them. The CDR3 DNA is TGTGCCAGCCACCCGACAACAGGGAAAGAGACCCAGTACTTC. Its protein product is CASHPTTGKETQYF.

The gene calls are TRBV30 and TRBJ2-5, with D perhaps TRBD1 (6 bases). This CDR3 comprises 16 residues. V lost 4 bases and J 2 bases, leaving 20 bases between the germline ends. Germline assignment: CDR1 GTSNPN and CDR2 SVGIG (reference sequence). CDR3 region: CAWTQSVRGAQETQYF. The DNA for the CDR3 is TGTGCCTGGACCCAATCCGTCAGGGGAGCTCAAGAGACCCAGTACTTC.

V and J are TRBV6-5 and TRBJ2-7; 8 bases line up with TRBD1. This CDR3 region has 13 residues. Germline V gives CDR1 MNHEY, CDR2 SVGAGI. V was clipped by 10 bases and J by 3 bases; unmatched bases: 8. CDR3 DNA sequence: TGTGCCACCAAGGGCGACAGGGGCTACGAGCAGTACTTC. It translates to CATKGDRGYEQYF.

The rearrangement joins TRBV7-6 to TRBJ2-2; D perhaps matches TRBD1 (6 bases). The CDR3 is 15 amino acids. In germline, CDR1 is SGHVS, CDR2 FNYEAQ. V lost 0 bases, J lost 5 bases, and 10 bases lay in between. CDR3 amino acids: CASSLATGGTGELFF. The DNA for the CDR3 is TGTGCCAGCAGCTTAGCGACAGGAGGAACCGGGGAGCTGTTTTTT.

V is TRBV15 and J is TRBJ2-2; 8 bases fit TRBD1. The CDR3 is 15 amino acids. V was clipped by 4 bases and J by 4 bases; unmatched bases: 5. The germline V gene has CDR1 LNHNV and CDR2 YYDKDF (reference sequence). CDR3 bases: TGTGCCACCAGCACCGGACAGGGCGTCACCGGGGAGCTGTTTTTT. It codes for CATSTGQGVTGELFF.